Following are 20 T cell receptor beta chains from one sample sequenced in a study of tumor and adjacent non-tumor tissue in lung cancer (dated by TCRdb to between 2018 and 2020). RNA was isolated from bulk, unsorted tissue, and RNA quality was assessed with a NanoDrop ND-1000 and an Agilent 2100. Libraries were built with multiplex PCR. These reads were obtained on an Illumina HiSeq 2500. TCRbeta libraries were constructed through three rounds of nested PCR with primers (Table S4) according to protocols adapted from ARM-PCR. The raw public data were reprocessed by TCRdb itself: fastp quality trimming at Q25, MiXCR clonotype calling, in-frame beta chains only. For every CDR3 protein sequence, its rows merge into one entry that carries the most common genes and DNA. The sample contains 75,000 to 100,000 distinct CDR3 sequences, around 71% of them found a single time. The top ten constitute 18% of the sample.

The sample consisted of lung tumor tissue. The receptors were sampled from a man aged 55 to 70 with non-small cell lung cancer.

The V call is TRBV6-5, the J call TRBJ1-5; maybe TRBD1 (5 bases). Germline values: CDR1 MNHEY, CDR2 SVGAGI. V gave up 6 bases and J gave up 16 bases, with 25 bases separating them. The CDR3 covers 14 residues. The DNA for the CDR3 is TGTGCCAGCAGCCGTCAGGGTCGCAATCAGCCCCGACATTTT. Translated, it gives CASSRQGRNQPRHF.

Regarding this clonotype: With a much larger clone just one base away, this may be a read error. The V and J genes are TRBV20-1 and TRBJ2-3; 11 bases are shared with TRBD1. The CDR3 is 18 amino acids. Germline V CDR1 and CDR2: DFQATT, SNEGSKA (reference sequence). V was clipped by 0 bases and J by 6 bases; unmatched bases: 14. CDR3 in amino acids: CSARDSGCEWTGGDTQYF. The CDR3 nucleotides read TGCAGTGCTAGAGATAGTGGATGCGAGTGGACAGGGGGCGATACGCAGTATTTT.

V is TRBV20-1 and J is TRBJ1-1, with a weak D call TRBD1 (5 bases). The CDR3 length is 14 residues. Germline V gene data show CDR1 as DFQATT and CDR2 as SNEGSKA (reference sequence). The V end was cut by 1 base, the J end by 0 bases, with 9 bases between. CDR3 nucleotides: TGCAGTGCTAGAGGGGGAGGGGTGAACACTGAAGCTTTCTTT. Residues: CSARGGGVNTEAFF.

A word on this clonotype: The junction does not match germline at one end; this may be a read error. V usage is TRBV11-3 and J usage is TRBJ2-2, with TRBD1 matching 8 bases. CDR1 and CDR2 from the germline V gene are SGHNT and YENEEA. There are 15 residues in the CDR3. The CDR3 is CASSKDRALTLEPFF. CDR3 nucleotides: TGTGCCAGCAGCAAGGACAGGGCTCTCACCTTGGAGCCGTTTTTT.

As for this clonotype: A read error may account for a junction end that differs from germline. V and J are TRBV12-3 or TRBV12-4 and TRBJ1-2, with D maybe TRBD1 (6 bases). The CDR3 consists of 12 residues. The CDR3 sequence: CASSLGGHGYIF. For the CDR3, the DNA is TGTGCTAGCAGTTTGGGGGGGCATGGCTACATCTTC.

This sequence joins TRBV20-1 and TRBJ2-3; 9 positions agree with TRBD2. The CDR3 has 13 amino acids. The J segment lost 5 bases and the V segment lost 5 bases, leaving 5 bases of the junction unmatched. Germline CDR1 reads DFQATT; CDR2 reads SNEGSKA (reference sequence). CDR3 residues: CSAQVLAGDTQYF. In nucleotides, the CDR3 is TGCAGTGCTCAAGTACTAGCGGGAGATACGCAGTATTTT.

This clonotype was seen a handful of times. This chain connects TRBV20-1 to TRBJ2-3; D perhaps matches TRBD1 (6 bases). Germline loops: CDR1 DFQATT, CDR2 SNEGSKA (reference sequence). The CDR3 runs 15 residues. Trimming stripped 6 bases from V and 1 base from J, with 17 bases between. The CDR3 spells CSAARGAGGTDTQYF. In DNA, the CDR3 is TGCAGTGCCGCGAGGGGAGCAGGGGGCACAGATACGCAGTATTTT.

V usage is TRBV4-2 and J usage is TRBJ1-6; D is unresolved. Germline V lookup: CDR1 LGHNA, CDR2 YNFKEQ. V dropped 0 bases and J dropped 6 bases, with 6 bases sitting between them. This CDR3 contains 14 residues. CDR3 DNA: TGTGCCAGCAGCCAAGACGGCAGTAATTCACCCCTCCACTTT. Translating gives CASSQDGSNSPLHF.

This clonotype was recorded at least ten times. This CDR3 reads CASSWGQGGQPSTDTQYF. CDR3 DNA sequence: TGTGCCAGCAGCTGGGGGCAGGGTGGGCAACCTAGCACAGATACGCAGTATTTT. The J gene is TRBJ2-3, the V gene TRBV5-4, with D perhaps matching TRBD1 (6 bases). The V end was cut by 3 bases, the J end by 0 bases, with 20 bases between. This CDR3 has 18 residues. CDR1 is SGHNT and CDR2 is YYREEE in the germline V gene (reference sequence).

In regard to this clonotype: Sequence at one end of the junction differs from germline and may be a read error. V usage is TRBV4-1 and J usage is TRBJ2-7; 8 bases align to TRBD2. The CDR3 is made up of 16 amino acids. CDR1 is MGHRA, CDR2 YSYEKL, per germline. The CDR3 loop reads CASSQDMAGRDYVQYF. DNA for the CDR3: TGTGCCAGCAGCCAAGATATGGCCGGGAGGGACTACGTGCAGTACTTC.

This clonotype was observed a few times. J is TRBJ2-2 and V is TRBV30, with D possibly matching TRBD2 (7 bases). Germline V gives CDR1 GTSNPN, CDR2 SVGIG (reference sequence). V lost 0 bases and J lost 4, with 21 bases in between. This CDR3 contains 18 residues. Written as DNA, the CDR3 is TGTGCCTGGAGTGTACGAGGGGGGGGGCGGGATGGCACCGGGGAGCTGTTTTTT. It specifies CAWSVRGGGRDGTGELFF.

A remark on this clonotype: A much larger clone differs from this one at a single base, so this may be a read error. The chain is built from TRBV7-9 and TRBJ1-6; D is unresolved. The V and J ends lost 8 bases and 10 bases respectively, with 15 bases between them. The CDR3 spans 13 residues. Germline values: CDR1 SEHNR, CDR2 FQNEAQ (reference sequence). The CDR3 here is CASRGVGGSPLHF. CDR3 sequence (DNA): TGTGCCAGCCGGGGAGTGGGAGGCTCACCCCTCCACTTT.

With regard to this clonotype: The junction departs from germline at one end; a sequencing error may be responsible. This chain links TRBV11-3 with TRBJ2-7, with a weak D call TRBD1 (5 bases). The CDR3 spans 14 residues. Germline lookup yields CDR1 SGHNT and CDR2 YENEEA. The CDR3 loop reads CVSRFQGPIYEQYF. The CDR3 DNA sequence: TGTGTCAGCCGCTTCCAGGGCCCGATATACGAGCAGTACTTC. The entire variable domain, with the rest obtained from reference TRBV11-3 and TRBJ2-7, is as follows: EAGVVQSPRYKIIEKKQPVAFWCNPISGHNTLYWYLQNLGQGPELLIRYENEEAVDDSQLPKDRFSAERLKGVDSTLKIQPAELGDSAVYLCVSRFQGPIYEQYFGPGTRLTVT.

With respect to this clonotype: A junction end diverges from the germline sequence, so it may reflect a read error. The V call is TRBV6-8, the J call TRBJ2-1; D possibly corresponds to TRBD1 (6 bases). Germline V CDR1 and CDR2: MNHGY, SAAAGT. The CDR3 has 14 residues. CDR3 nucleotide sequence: TGTACCAGTGGCCTAACTCGCCAGGGGTTCAAGCAGTTCTTC. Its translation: CTSGLTRQGFKQFF.

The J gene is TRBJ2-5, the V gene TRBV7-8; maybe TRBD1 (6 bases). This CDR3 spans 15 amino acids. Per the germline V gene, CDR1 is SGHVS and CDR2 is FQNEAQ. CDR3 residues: CASGKNSDSGETQYF. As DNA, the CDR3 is TGTGCGAGCGGCAAGAATTCGGACAGTGGGGAGACCCAGTACTTC.

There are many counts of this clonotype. The CDR3 region has the DNA TGTGCCAGCAGCTTGTCCCCAGGGGGCCCTGGCTACACCTTC. This codes for CASSLSPGGPGYTF. The rearrangement uses TRBV13 and TRBJ1-2; 8 bases fit TRBD1. CDR1 and CDR2 (germline): PRHDT, FYEKMQ (reference sequence). Trimming removed 3 bases from V and 7 bases from J; junction bases left unmatched: 7. The CDR3 runs to 14 residues.

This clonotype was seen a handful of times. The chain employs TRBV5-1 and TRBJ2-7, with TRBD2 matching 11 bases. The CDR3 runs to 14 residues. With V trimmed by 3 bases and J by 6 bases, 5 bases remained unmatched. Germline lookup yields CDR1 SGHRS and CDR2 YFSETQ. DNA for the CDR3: TGCGCCAGCAGCTGGGATAGCGGGGGGGTCGAGCAGTACTTC. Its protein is CASSWDSGGVEQYF.

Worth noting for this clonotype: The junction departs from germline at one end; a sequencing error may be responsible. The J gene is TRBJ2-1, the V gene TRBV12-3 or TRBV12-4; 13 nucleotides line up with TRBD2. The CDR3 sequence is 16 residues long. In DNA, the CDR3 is TGTGCCAGTAGGTCCCGAACTAGCGGGAGGGGGAATGATCAGTTCTTC. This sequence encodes CASRSRTSGRGNDQFF.

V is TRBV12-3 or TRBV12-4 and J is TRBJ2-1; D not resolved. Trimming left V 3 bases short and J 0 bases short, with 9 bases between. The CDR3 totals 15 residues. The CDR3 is CASSFAASSYNEQFF. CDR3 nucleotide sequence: TGTGCCAGCAGTTTCGCAGCAAGCTCCTACAATGAGCAGTTCTTC.

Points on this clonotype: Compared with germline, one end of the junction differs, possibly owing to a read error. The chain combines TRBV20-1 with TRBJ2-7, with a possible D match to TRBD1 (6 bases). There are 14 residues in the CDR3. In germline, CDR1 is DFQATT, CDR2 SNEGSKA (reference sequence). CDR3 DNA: TGCTGTGCTTTTAATCTCAGGGGCTCCTACGAGCAGTACTTC. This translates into CCAFNLRGSYEQYF.